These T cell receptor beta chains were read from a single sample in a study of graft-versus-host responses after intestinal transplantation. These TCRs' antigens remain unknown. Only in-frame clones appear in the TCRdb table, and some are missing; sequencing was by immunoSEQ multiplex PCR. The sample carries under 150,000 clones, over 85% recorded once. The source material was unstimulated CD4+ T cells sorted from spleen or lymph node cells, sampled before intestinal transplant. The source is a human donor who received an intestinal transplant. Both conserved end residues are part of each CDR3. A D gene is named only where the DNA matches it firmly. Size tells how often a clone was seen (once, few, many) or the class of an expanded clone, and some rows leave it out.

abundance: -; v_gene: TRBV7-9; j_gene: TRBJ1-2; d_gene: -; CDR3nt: TGTGCCAGCAGCTTAGAAACTGGCTACACCTTC; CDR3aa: CASSLETGYTF
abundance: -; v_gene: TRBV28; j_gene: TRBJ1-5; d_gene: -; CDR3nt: TGTGCCAGCATTTTTGGGGGTAATCAGCCCCAGCATTTT; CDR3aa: CASIFGGNQPQHF
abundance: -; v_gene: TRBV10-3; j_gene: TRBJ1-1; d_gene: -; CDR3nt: TGTGCCATCAGTACAGGGAACACTGAAGCTTTCTTT; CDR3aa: CAISTGNTEAFF
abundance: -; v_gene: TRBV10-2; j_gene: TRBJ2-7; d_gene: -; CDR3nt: TGCGCCAGCAGCGCAAACAGGGCCTACGAGCAGTACTTC; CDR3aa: CASSANRAYEQYF
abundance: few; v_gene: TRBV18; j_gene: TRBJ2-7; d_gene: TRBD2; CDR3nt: TGTGCCAGCTCACCAGCCATCCCGGCGGGAGGCGGGGGAGTGAAGCAGTACTTC; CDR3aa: CASSPAIPAGGGGVKQYF
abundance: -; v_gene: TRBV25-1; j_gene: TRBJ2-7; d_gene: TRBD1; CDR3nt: TGTGCCAGCAGTGAAGGGACAGGGGGAGTTCGTGGCTACGAGCAGTACTTC; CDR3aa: CASSEGTGGVRGYEQYF
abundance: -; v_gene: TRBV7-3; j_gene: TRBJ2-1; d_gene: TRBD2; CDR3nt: TGTGCCAGCGGGAGGGAGTACCGGCATGAGCAGTTCTTC; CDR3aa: CASGREYRHEQFF
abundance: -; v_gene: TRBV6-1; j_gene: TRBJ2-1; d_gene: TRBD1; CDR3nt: TGTGCCAGCAAGTGGGACAGCTCCTACAATGAGCAGTTCTTC; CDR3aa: CASKWDSSYNEQFF
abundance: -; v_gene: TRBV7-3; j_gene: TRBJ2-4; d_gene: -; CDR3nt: TGTGCCAGCAGCTTAAATGAGCAAAACATTCAGTACTTC; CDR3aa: CASSLNEQNIQYF
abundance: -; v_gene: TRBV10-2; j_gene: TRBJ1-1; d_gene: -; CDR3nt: TGCGCCAGCAGTGAGGTTCAGGGAGGCACTGAAGCTTTCTTT; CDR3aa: CASSEVQGGTEAFF
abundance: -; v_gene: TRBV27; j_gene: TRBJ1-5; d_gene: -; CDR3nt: TGTGCCAGCAGCACATTACCCACCCTTGGGGCATTAGGTCAGCCCCAGCATTTT; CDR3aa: CASSTLPTLGALGQPQHF
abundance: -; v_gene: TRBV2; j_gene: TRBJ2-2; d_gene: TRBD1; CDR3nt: TGTGCCAGCAGTGTACCACAGGGGGCGGGCACCGGGGAGCTGTTTTTT; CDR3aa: CASSVPQGAGTGELFF
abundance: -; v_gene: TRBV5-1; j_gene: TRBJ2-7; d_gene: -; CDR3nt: TGCGCCAGCAGCTTGGACAGGGACTCCTACGAGCAGTACTTC; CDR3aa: CASSLDRDSYEQYF
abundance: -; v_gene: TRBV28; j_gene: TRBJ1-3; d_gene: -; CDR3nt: TGTGCCAGCCCAAATAACCCTGGAAACACCATATATTTT; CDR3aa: CASPNNPGNTIYF
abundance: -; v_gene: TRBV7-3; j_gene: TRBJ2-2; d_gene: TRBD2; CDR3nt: TGTGCCAGCAGCTTAACGAGAGTGGTCCTAGCGGGATTCCCCACGGGCGGGGAGCTGTTTTTT; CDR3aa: CASSLTRVVLAGFPTGGELFF
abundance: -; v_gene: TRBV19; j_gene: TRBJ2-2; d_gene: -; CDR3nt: TGTGCCAGTAGTATAGCGGGAGCGAACACCGGGGAGCTGTTTTTT; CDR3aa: CASSIAGANTGELFF
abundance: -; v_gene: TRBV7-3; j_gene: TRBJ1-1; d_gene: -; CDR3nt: TGTGCCAGCAGCCGAGCAGCGAACACTGAAGCTTTCTTT; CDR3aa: CASSRAANTEAFF
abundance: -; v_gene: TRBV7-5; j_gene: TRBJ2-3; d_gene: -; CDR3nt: TGTGCCAGAAGCTTAAGACTAGCGGGAGGGCCCTCTAGCACAGATACGCAGTATTTT; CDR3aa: CARSLRLAGGPSSTDTQYF
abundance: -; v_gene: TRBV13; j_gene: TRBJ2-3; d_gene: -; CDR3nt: TGTGCCAGCAGGAATCGGCCGGGGAAGGGAAAAGATACGCAGTATTTT; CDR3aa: CASRNRPGKGKDTQYF
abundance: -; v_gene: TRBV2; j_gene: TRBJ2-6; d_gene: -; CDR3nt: TGTGCCAGCAGTCCGGGATTCTCTGGGGCCAACGTCCTGACTTTC; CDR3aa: CASSPGFSGANVLTF
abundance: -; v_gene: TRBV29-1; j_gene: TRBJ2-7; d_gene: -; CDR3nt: TGCAGCGTTGCAACAGCCGGACACCCCTACGAGCAGTACTTC; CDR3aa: CSVATAGHPYEQYF
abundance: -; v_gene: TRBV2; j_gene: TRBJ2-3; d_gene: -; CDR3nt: TGTGCCAGCAGGAGATTAGCTAGCACAGATACGCAGTATTTT; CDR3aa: CASRRLASTDTQYF
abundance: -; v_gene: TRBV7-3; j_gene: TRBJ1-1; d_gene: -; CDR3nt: TGTGCCAGCAGCTTACAGGGCTCGAACACTGAAGCTTTCTTT; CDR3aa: CASSLQGSNTEAFF
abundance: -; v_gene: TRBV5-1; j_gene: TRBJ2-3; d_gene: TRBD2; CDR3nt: TGCGCCAGCAGCTTGGGACTAGCGGACACAGATACGCAGTATTTT; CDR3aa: CASSLGLADTDTQYF
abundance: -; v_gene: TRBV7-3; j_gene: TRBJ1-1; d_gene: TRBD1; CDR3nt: TGTGCCAGCAGCAAAAGCGGACAGGGTACTGAAGCTTTCTTT; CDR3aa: CASSKSGQGTEAFF